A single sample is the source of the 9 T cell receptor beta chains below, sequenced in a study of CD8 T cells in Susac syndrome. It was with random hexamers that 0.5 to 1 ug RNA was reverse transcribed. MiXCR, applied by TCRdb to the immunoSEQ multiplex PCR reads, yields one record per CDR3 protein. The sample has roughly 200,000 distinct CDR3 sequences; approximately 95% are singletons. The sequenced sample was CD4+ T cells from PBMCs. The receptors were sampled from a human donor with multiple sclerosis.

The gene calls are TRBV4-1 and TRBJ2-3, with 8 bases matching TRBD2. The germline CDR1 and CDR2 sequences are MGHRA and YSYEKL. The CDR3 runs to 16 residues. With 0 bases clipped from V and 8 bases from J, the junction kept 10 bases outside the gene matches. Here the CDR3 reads CASSQERLPGGGTQYF. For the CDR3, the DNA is TGCGCCAGCAGCCAAGAGAGACTCCCGGGGGGGGGTACGCAGTATTTT.

CDR3 sequence: CASSPLDRAYEQYF. The CDR3 DNA follows: TGTGCCAGCAGTCCGCTCGACAGGGCCTACGAGCAGTACTTC. This sequence joins TRBV12-3 or TRBV12-4 and TRBJ2-7; 7 bases line up with TRBD1. This CDR3 is built from 14 residues. V shed 5 bases, J shed 2 bases, and the junction held 6 bases outside the gene matches.

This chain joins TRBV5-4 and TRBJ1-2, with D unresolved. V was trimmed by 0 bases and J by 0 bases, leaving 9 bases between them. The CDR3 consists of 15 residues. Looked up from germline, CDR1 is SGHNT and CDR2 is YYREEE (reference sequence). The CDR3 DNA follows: TGTGCCAGCAGCTTGGTCCGTGGAGCTAACTATGGCTACACCTTC. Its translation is CASSLVRGANYGYTF.

The CDR3, as DNA: TGTGCCAGCAGATCATTCGGGACGGTAAATTCACCCCTCCACTTT. This sequence encodes CASRSFGTVNSPLHF. The V and J genes are TRBV7-9 and TRBJ1-6, with a tentative D call TRBD1 (5 bases). Between the trimmed V and J ends, which lost 6 bases and 7 bases, there was a span of 16 bases. This CDR3 comprises 15 residues. The V gene's germline CDR1 is SEHNR and CDR2 FQNEAQ (reference sequence).

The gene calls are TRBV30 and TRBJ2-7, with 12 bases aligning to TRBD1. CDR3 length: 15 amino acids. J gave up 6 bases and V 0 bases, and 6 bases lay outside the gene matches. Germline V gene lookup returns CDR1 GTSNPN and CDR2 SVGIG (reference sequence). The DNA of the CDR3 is TGTGCCTGGAGTGTGGGGGACAGGGGGCATCGCGAGCAGTACTTC. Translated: CAWSVGDRGHREQYF. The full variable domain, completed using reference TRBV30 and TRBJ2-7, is SQTIHQWPATLVQPVGSPLSLECTVEGTSNPNLYWYRQAAGRGLQLLFYSVGIGQISSEVPQNLSASRPQDRQFILSSKKLLLSDSGFYLCAWSVGDRGHREQYFGPGTRLTVT.

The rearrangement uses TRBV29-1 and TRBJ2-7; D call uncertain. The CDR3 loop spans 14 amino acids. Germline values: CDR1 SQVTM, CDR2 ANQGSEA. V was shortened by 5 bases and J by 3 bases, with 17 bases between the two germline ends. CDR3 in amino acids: CSVSGLGKFYEQYF. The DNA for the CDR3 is TGCAGCGTTAGTGGGTTAGGCAAGTTCTACGAGCAGTACTTC.

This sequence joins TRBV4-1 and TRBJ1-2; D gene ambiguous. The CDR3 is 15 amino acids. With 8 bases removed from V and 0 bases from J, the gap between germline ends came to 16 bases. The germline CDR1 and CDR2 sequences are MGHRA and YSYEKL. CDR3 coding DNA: TGCGCCAGCCAAAGCCTAATCGGAGCTAACTATGGCTACACCTTC. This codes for CASQSLIGANYGYTF.

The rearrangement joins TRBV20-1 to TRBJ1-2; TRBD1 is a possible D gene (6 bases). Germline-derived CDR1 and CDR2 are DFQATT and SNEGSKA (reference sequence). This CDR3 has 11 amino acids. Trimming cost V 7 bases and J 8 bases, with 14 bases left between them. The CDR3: CSGGPAAGYTF. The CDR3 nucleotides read TGCAGTGGGGGGCCTGCGGCGGGCTACACCTTC.

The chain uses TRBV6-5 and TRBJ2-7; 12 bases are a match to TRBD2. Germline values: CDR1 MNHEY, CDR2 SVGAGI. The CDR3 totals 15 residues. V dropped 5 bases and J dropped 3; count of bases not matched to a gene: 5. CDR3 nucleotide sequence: TGTGCCAGCAGTAGACTAGCGGGGGCTGGCTACGAGCAGTACTTC. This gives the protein CASSRLAGAGYEQYF.